Listed below are T cell receptor beta chains from one sample, sequenced in a study of Ad26.COV2.S vaccination and SARS-CoV-2 variants. Assay: immunoSEQ multiplex PCR; the TCRdb copy retains only in-frame clones and omits some. The sample shows about 350,000 clones, about 85% of them seen only once. This specimen consisted of peripheral blood, obtained in a trial of Ad26.COV2.S vaccine versus placebo. The origin of the receptors is a person between 18 and 60 years old who received the Ad26.COV2.S COVID-19 vaccine or a placebo. Each CDR3 is given with its conserved first and last residue.

TRBV7-9,TRBJ2-1,CASSLVSDPGEQFF
TRBV3-1/TRBV3-2,TRBJ2-6,CASSLSAGGTGANVLTF
TRBV2,TRBJ1-5,CASSGQGNQPQHF
TRBV7-2,TRBJ1-2,CASSLHLQVNYGYTF
TRBV10-3,TRBJ2-7,CAISDPKLAGGYEQYF
TRBV5-1,TRBJ1-2,CASSLNRVGRGYTF
TRBV23-1,TRBJ2-1,CASRVPNEQFF
TRBV6-5,TRBJ2-7,CASRDRSISEQYF
TRBV27,TRBJ2-1,CASSASRGQGAYNEQFF
TRBV10-3,TRBJ1-1,CATTLLGNTEAFF
TRBV27,TRBJ2-1,CASTPAGYNEQFF
TRBV7-9,TRBJ2-3,CASSIASGFTDTQYF
TRBV4-1,TRBJ1-1,CASSHGQGTMELNTEAFF
TRBV18,TRBJ1-2,CASSPQDRDLGYTF
TRBV5-5,TRBJ1-2,CASSRDRVNYGYTF
TRBV11-3,TRBJ1-2,CASSFDDRVTNYGYTF
TRBV28,TRBJ1-4,CASSTPGQGSHNEKLFF
TRBV5-1,TRBJ2-3,CASSGGQGVTDTQYF
TRBV5-4,TRBJ2-2,CASSLGRQGRNTGELFF
TRBV18,TRBJ2-5,CASSPYGGWETQYF
TRBV5-8,TRBJ2-7,CASSLGMSSYEQYF
TRBV10-2,TRBJ1-1,CASSDHWGLMNTEAFF
TRBV5-4,TRBJ2-1,CASSLSSVSYNEQFF
TRBV7-2,TRBJ1-1,CASSLVTSGTEAFF
TRBV2,TRBJ2-2,CASKMGPTGELFF
TRBV19,TRBJ1-5,CASSTTGTPGQPQHF
TRBV7-2,TRBJ2-2,CASSYDGRGGRTGELFF
TRBV29-1,TRBJ2-3,CSVDMQVTDTQYF
TRBV7-9,TRBJ2-1,CASSYYRDRYNEQFF
TRBV19,TRBJ1-2,CASTIGGGYTF
TRBV27,TRBJ2-5,CASSLSSWASGFQETQYF
TRBV7-2,TRBJ1-1,CASSPDSMNTEAFF
TRBV3-1/TRBV3-2,TRBJ2-1,CASSQDWKRTGGFYNEQFF
TRBV2,TRBJ1-6,CASSLAVTPYNSPLHF
TRBV4-2,TRBJ2-7,CASSQLGPSGGDEQYF
TRBV7-9,TRBJ1-2,CASSLGVGYGYTF
TRBV6-1,TRBJ2-2,CASSERVDGSTGELFF
TRBV19,TRBJ1-5,CASSPLRGFSNQPQHF
TRBV6-5,TRBJ1-2,CASSFATSNYGYTF
TRBV19,TRBJ1-1,CATKTRGDTEAFF
TRBV7-6,TRBJ2-5,CASSLNVGLLQETQYF
TRBV6-5,TRBJ1-2,CASRSRQGLHGYTF
TRBV11-2,TRBJ2-7,CASSFTGTSGGYEQYF